The 21 T cell receptor beta chains listed next were all sequenced from one sample in a study of blood T cell repertoires in COVID-19. Sequenced by immunoSEQ multiplex PCR; TCRdb stores in-frame clones only, minus some. This sample has about 270,000 clones, with 85% to 90% found just once. The sample was peripheral blood. The origin of the receptors is a human donor in a cohort sampled during active COVID-19.

This clone was seen only a few times. The chain uses TRBV7-9 and TRBJ2-7; D remains unclear. The germline V gene has CDR1 SEHNR and CDR2 FQNEAQ (reference sequence). The V gene lost 5 bases and the J gene lost 1 base, with 12 bases spanning the gap. The CDR3 sequence is 14 residues long. CDR3 DNA sequence: TGTGCCAGCAGCCCGAGACTGGATTCCTACGAGCAGTACTTC. It codes for CASSPRLDSYEQYF.

The CDR3 nucleotides are TGCGCCAGCAGCTTGGACCCGGGCGGGACTAGCACAGATACGCAGTATTTT. Residues: CASSLDPGGTSTDTQYF. The chain recombines TRBV5-1 with TRBJ2-3, with a possible D match to TRBD2 (6 bases). Per the germline V gene, CDR1 is SGHRS and CDR2 is YFSETQ. The CDR3 length is 17 residues. V lost 0 bases and J 0 bases, leaving 14 bases between the germline ends.

V is TRBV30 and J is TRBJ2-4; TRBD1 agrees at 9 bases. J was trimmed by 9 bases and V by 5 bases; bases with no gene match: 11. CDR3 size: 14 residues. The germline CDR1 and CDR2 sequences are GTSNPN and SVGIG (reference sequence). The CDR3 protein is CAWGRTGGGGIQYF. The CDR3 region has the DNA TGTGCCTGGGGGAGAACAGGGGGCGGAGGCATTCAGTACTTC.

The chain recombines TRBV5-1 with TRBJ2-4; 9 bases map to TRBD1. Germline V CDR1 and CDR2: SGHRS, YFSETQ. V was pared by 3 bases and J by 4 bases, with 5 bases of the junction left unmatched. The CDR3 extends over 15 amino acids. DNA for the CDR3: TGCGCCAGCAGCTCCGGGACAGGGAGGAAAAACATTCAGTACTTC. Its protein product is CASSSGTGRKNIQYF.

This chain uses TRBV9 with TRBJ2-3; D uncertain. V lost 2 bases to trimming and J lost 2 bases, with 15 bases between them. The CDR3 is 16 residues long. Germline values: CDR1 SGDLS, CDR2 YYNGEE. CDR3 bases: TGTGCCAGCAGCGTTTCCCCTAAGCCCCCCACAGATACGCAGTATTTT. As protein: CASSVSPKPPTDTQYF.

In this sample, this clone turned up a few times. The V gene is TRBV6-5, the J gene TRBJ1-1, with TRBD1 matching over 8 bases. With 0 bases clipped from V and 6 bases from J, the junction kept 6 bases outside the gene matches. The CDR3 has 15 residues. The germline V gene encodes CDR1 MNHEY and CDR2 SVGAGI. CDR3 amino acids: CASSYSRTGRAEAFF. For the CDR3, the DNA is TGTGCCAGCAGTTACTCCCGGACAGGGCGGGCTGAAGCTTTCTTT.

The table lists this clone with a few counts. The rearrangement joins TRBV28 to TRBJ2-2; 7 nucleotides match TRBD1. Germline values: CDR1 MDHEN, CDR2 SYDVKM. The V and J ends lost 10 bases and 4 bases, in that order; junction bases with no gene match: 12. The CDR3 spans 15 residues. The CDR3 nucleotides read TGTGCCACAAAGATTATTGACAGGGCCACCGGGGAGCTGTTTTTT. It specifies CATKIIDRATGELFF.

The chain uses TRBV7-7 and TRBJ2-1; 12 bases are a match to TRBD2. Germline assignment: CDR1 SSHAT and CDR2 FNYEAQ (reference sequence). This CDR3 comprises 15 residues. The V gene end was trimmed by 5 bases and the J gene end by 5 bases; junction bases not matched to a gene: 4. The chain's CDR3 is CASSARLAGDNEQFF. The CDR3 DNA reads as TGTGCCAGCAGCGCTAGACTAGCGGGGGACAATGAGCAGTTCTTC.

This chain joins TRBV5-4 and TRBJ2-1; D may be TRBD2 (7 bases). This CDR3 has 18 amino acids. Germline CDR1 reads SGHNT; CDR2 reads YYREEE (reference sequence). The V end lost 0 bases, the J end lost 5 bases, and 21 bases lay between the germline ends. The CDR3 loop reads CASSLDSRGRGANNEQFF. CDR3 bases: TGTGCCAGCAGCTTGGACTCCCGCGGACGGGGGGCAAACAATGAGCAGTTCTTC.

About this clone itself: Other nucleotide sequences from this sample produce the same CDR3. V and J are TRBV19 and TRBJ1-5; D is ambiguous. This CDR3 region has 15 residues. Germline loops: CDR1 LNHDA, CDR2 SQIVND (reference sequence). Between the trimmed V and J ends, which lost 6 bases and 0 bases, there was a span of 12 bases. CDR3 residues: CASSTTAYSNQPQHF. CDR3 in DNA: TGTGCCAGTAGCACAACAGCTTATAGCAATCAGCCCCAGCATTTT.

This chain connects TRBV5-1 to TRBJ2-3; TRBD2 matches at 8 bases. Germline CDR1 is SGHRS and CDR2 is YFSETQ. The CDR3 has 17 residues. V gave up 4 bases and J gave up 0 bases; unmatched junction bases: 10. The CDR3 sequence is CASSPPSLAGSTDTQYF. Written as DNA, the CDR3 is TGCGCCAGCAGCCCTCCTAGCTTAGCGGGAAGCACAGATACGCAGTATTTT. The full variable domain, completed using reference TRBV5-1 and TRBJ2-3, is KAGVTQTPRYLIKTRGQQVTLSCSPISGHRSVSWYQQTPGQGLQFLFEYFSETQRNKGNFPGRFSGRQFSNSRSEMNVSTLELGDSALYLCASSPPSLAGSTDTQYFGPGTRLTVL.

CDR3 DNA sequence: TGTGCCAGCACCCAAGACAGGGGGGCCTACAATGAGCAGTTCTTC. Its translation: CASTQDRGAYNEQFF. The chain uses TRBV6-5 and TRBJ2-1, with TRBD1 matching over 9 bases. V shed 7 bases and J 2 bases; nucleotides not matched to a gene: 6. The CDR3 covers 15 residues. Germline CDR1 is MNHEY and CDR2 is SVGAGI.

The chain has TRBV3-1 (or the pseudogene TRBV3-2) and TRBJ1-6; TRBD1 is a possible D gene (6 bases). V gave up 5 bases and J gave up 13 bases, with 15 bases separating them. The germline V gene has CDR1 LGHDT and CDR2 YNNKEL (reference sequence). The CDR3 spans 13 residues. CDR3 residues: CASSYRVRGPLHF. The CDR3 nucleotides are TGTGCCAGCAGCTACAGGGTGCGAGGTCCCCTCCACTTT.

This chain links TRBV4-1 with TRBJ2-7; 11 bases line up with TRBD2. Unmatched junction bases numbered 7, after V lost 0 bases and J lost 6 bases. The CDR3 covers 16 residues. Germline loops: CDR1 MGHRA, CDR2 YSYEKL. The CDR3 DNA is TGCGCCAGCAGCCAAGAACTAGCGGGAGCTCGGAGCGAGCAGTACTTC. It encodes CASSQELAGARSEQYF.

This sequence joins TRBV11-2 and TRBJ1-4, with 8 bases lining up with TRBD1. The V gene's germline CDR1 is SGHAT and CDR2 FQNNGV. J gave up 7 bases and V 5 bases, and 9 bases lay outside the gene matches. The CDR3 has 15 amino acids. As DNA, the CDR3 is TGTGCCAGCAGCACCCAGGGGGCGCGAGGTGAAAAACTGTTTTTT. The encoded protein is CASSTQGARGEKLFF. The full variable domain, with the rest looked up from reference TRBV11-2 and TRBJ1-4, is EAGVAQSPRYKIIEKRQSVAFWCNPISGHATLYWYQQILGQGPKLLIQFQNNGVVDDSQLPKDRFSAERLKGVDSTLKIQPAKLEDSAVYLCASSTQGARGEKLFFGSGTQLSVL.

The chain joins TRBV30 to TRBJ2-4; D is perhaps TRBD1 (5 bases). This CDR3 region has 13 residues. The germline gives CDR1 GTSNPN, CDR2 SVGIG (reference sequence). Trimming removed 8 bases from V and 6 bases from J, with 17 bases in between. The DNA for the CDR3 is TGTGCCCGAGATCAGGTCCAGGGAAACATTCAGTACTTC. Translation gives CARDQVQGNIQYF.

The V gene is TRBV25-1, the J gene TRBJ2-7, with 7 nucleotides matching TRBD2. Germline CDR1 reads MGHDK; CDR2 reads SYGVNS. The J segment lost 3 bases and the V segment lost 1 base, leaving 6 bases of the junction unmatched. The CDR3 is made up of 15 amino acids. The CDR3 coding sequence is TGTGCCAGCAGTGAATTTGTGGGAGGGCTCTACGAGCAGTACTTC. Encoded protein: CASSEFVGGLYEQYF.

The CDR3 loop reads CSASLPVINGYTF. CDR3 nucleotide sequence: TGCAGTGCTAGTTTACCAGTAATAAATGGCTACACCTTC. The rearrangement joins TRBV20-1 to TRBJ1-2, with D uncertain. V dropped 3 bases and J dropped 6 bases, with 14 bases sitting between them. This CDR3 has 13 amino acids. The V gene's germline CDR1 is DFQATT and CDR2 SNEGSKA (reference sequence).

This clone showed up just a few times. V and J are TRBV10-2 and TRBJ2-7; 10 nucleotides line up with TRBD2. CDR1 is WSHSY, CDR2 SAAADI, per germline. The CDR3 runs to 15 residues. V gave up 6 bases and J gave up 0 bases; unmatched junction bases: 5. The CDR3 DNA follows: TGCGCCAGCAGCCTTCTAGCGGGAGTCTCCTACGAGCAGTACTTC. It encodes CASSLLAGVSYEQYF.

CDR3 in amino acids: CASSSADRFNGYTF. DNA of the CDR3: TGTGCCAGCAGTTCCGCGGACAGGTTCAATGGCTACACCTTC. The chain recombines TRBV27 with TRBJ1-2; 7 nucleotides align to TRBD1. The CDR3 is 14 residues long. Germline-derived CDR1 and CDR2 are MNHEY and SMNVEV (reference sequence). J was trimmed by 6 bases and V by 4 bases; bases with no gene match: 8.

The chain is built from TRBV9 and TRBJ1-2; perhaps TRBD1 as D (5 bases). CDR1 is SGDLS, CDR2 YYNGEE, per germline. V dropped 4 bases and J dropped 0 bases, with 10 bases sitting between them. The CDR3 is 14 amino acids. CDR3 nucleotides: TGTGCCAGCAGCAGCCTCAGGGCTAACTATGGCTACACCTTC. Its translation: CASSSLRANYGYTF.